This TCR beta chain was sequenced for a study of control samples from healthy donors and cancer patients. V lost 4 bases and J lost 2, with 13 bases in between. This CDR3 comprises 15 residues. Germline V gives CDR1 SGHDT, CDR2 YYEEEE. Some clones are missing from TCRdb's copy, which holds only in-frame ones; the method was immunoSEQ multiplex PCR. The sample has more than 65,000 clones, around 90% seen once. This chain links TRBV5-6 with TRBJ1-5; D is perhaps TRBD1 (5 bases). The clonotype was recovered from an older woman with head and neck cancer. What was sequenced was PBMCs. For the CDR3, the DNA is TGTGCCAGCAGCCTCGGGGGTAAAGGCAATCAGCCCCAGCATTTT. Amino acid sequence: CASSLGGKGNQPQHF.